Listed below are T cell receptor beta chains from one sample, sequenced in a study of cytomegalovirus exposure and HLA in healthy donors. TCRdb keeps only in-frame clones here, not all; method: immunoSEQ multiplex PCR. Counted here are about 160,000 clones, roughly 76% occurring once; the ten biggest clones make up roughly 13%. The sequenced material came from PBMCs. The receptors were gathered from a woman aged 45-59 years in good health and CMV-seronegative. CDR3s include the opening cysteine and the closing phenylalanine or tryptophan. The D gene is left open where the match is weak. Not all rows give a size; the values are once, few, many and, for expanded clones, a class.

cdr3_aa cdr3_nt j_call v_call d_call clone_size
CAWSPGQGAINYGYTF TGTGCCTGGAGTCCCGGACAGGGGGCGATTAACTATGGCTACACCTTC TRBJ1-2 TRBV30 TRBD1 .
CASSQGLAGWFEQFF TGTGCCAGCAGCCAAGGACTAGCGGGATGGTTTGAGCAGTTCTTC TRBJ2-1 TRBV4-2 TRBD2 .
CAISAGQGVGQPQHF TGTGCCATCAGTGCAGGACAGGGAGTTGGTCAGCCCCAGCATTTT TRBJ1-5 TRBV10-3 TRBD1 .
CASSLARGTDTQYF TGTGCCAGCAGCTTAGCTCGGGGCACAGATACGCAGTATTTT TRBJ2-3 TRBV11-2 . once
CASRRQGGNQPQHF TGTGCCAGCAGGAGACAGGGGGGGAATCAGCCCCAGCATTTT TRBJ1-5 TRBV27 TRBD1 once
CASSGSGWDTQYF TGTGCCAGCAGTGGTTCGGGGTGGGATACGCAGTATTTT TRBJ2-3 TRBV2 . .
CAWSGQHHEKLFF TGTGCCTGGAGTGGACAGCACCATGAAAAACTGTTTTTT TRBJ1-4 TRBV30 . .
CASTNGVTEAFF TGTGCCAGCACCAACGGGGTCACTGAAGCTTTCTTT TRBJ1-1 TRBV6-1 . .
CASSEGGGRGYTF TGTGCCAGCAGCGAAGGCGGGGGCCGGGGCTACACCTTC TRBJ1-2 TRBV9 . .
CASSLPPAGGNYEQYF TGTGCCAGCAGCTTACCCCCAGCGGGGGGTAACTACGAGCAGTACTTC TRBJ2-7 TRBV7-8 TRBD2 once
CASSTLGLAGGDEQFF TGTGCCAGTAGTACCTTGGGACTAGCGGGAGGGGACGAGCAGTTCTTC TRBJ2-1 TRBV19 TRBD2 .
CASSFGGQETQYF TGTGCCAGCAGCTTTGGGGGGCAAGAGACCCAGTACTTC TRBJ2-5 TRBV11-2 . .
CASSLWGFRDRGNSPLHF TGTGCCAGCAGTTTATGGGGATTTCGGGACAGGGGGAATTCACCCCTCCACTTT TRBJ1-6 TRBV28 TRBD1 few
CASSQDTGRTGELFF TGTGCCAGCAGCCAAGATACAGGGCGGACCGGGGAGCTGTTTTTT TRBJ2-2 TRBV4-2 . .
CSVETGGWGYTF TGCAGCGTTGAAACAGGGGGCTGGGGCTACACCTTC TRBJ1-2 TRBV29-1 TRBD1 .
CASSQEAGGTYGYTF TGTGCCAGCAGCCAAGAAGCCGGGGGGACCTATGGCTACACCTTC TRBJ1-2 TRBV4-2 . .
CASSLTGGMNSPLHF TGTGCCAGCAGTTTAACAGGGGGCATGAATTCACCCCTCCACTTT TRBJ1-6 TRBV28 TRBD1 once
CASSRTGGTNYGYTF TGTGCCAGCAGCCGGACAGGAGGGACTAACTATGGCTACACCTTC TRBJ1-2 TRBV9 TRBD1 .
CASSSGAGGRVGTDTQYF TGTGCCAGCAGTTCTGGAGCGGGAGGGAGAGTAGGCACAGATACGCAGTATTTT TRBJ2-3 TRBV28 TRBD2 few
CASSPGVHQPQHF TGTGCCAGCAGTCCAGGGGTCCATCAGCCCCAGCATTTT TRBJ1-5 TRBV28 . few
CASSPQTSGSLAKNIQYF TGTGCCAGCTCACCACAGACTAGCGGGAGTTTAGCCAAAAACATTCAGTACTTC TRBJ2-4 TRBV18 TRBD2 .
CACLTGGCNSPLHF TGTGCCTGTCTGACGGGGGGTTGTAATTCACCCCTCCACTTT TRBJ1-6 TRBV30 . .
CASSLQGSRANVLTF TGTGCCAGCAGCTTGCAGGGCTCGCGGGCCAACGTCCTGACTTTC TRBJ2-6 TRBV5-6 . .
CATSSTRTSGSSYEQYF TGTGCCACCTCATCCACCCGGACTAGCGGGAGCTCCTACGAGCAGTACTTC TRBJ2-7 TRBV2 TRBD2 .
CASSQGTSGSFMELFF TGCGCCAGCAGCCAAGGGACTAGCGGGAGTTTTATGGAGCTGTTTTTT TRBJ2-2 TRBV5-1 TRBD2 .
CATGGKNSPLHF TGCGCAACGGGAGGGAAAAATTCACCCCTCCACTTT TRBJ1-6 TRBV19 . .
CASSVQTGDQETQYF TGCGCCAGCAGCGTACAGACAGGGGACCAAGAGACCCAGTACTTC TRBJ2-5 TRBV5-1 TRBD1 .
CASTGGQQETQYF TGTGCCAGCACCGGGGGACAGCAAGAGACCCAGTACTTC TRBJ2-5 TRBV2 . few
CASSLAQISGNTIYF TGTGCCAGCAGTTTAGCCCAGATCTCTGGAAACACCATATATTTT TRBJ1-3 TRBV28 . .
CASSEVGLPDTQYF TGTGCCAGCAGTGAAGTTGGGCTCCCAGATACGCAGTATTTT TRBJ2-3 TRBV6-1 . .
CASSRRSNQPQHF TGTGCCAGTAGTAGGCGGAGCAATCAGCCCCAGCATTTT TRBJ1-5 TRBV19 . .
CASSYQRGEQYF TGTGCCAGCAGCTACCAACGGGGCGAGCAGTACTTC TRBJ2-7 TRBV11-2 . .
CSGGDRDGETQYF TGCAGCGGCGGGGACAGGGATGGGGAGACCCAGTACTTC TRBJ2-5 TRBV29-1 TRBD1 .
CASSLGIGSSGNTIYF TGTGCCAGTAGCTTGGGAATTGGGAGCTCTGGAAACACCATATATTTT TRBJ1-3 TRBV19 . .
CASSIARLADRTGELFF TGTGCCAGTAGTATAGCCCGACTAGCGGATCGCACCGGGGAGCTGTTTTTT TRBJ2-2 TRBV19 TRBD2 .
CASSSFYDSQETQYF TGTGCCAGCAGCAGTTTTTATGACAGCCAAGAGACCCAGTACTTC TRBJ2-5 TRBV21-1 . .
CASRRWAQGNTEAFF TGTGCCAGCAGACGATGGGCCCAAGGAAACACTGAAGCTTTCTTT TRBJ1-1 TRBV11-2 . .